This paragraph covers one T cell receptor (beta chain) sequence. Antigen: not known. TCRdb re-derived calls from the reads in MiXCR, one entry per CDR3 protein. The data contain a few hundred thousand distinct CDR3 sequences, roughly 42% of them singletons. These data originate in a study of T cell repertoires in cytomegalovirus infection. The CDR3 has 17 residues. Trimming took off 2 bases at V and 0 bases at J, with 13 bases between the two ends. Study outcomes and limitations: HLA-C-restricted, CMV-specific TCR beta clonotypes were dominant ex vivo. The study identified carriers of CMV plus the relevant HLA from cumulative public TCR beta family frequency.

This TCR was recovered from a human donor in good health (CMV status not recorded). Some clones in this sample may be carry-over from other donors' samples. This sequence joins TRBV23-1 and TRBJ1-4; D gene ambiguous. TRBV23-1 qualifies as an ORF whose function is uncertain. The source material was cultured PBMCs, sampled from culture after CMV antigen stimulation. CDR3 bases: TGCGCCAGCAGTCAACCCACCCGTCATGCAACTAATGAAAAACTGTTTTTT. Its protein product is CASSQPTRHATNEKLFF.